The rows below give T cell receptor beta chains drawn from one sample of a study of metastatic and nonmetastatic thyroid tumors. TCRdb re-analyzed the PCR reads using MiXCR. The sample shows nearly 15,000 clones, roughly a fifth of them seen only once. The sample comprised blood. All receptors come from a female donor with papillary thyroid cancer or a benign thyroid nodule (not recorded which). Some clones in this sample may be carry-over from other donors' samples. The CDR3 runs from the conserved cysteine through the conserved F or W. Each record gives: J gene, clone size, D gene, V gene, CDR3 DNA, CDR3 protein. D genes are given only for firm matches. Only some rows state a clone size, as once, few, many or a class for expanded clones.

TRBJ2-7 | medium-sized | TRBD1 | TRBV15 | TGTGCCACCAGCAGAGTAATAGGACAGGGGTTCTCCGAGCAGTACTTC | CATSRVIGQGFSEQYF
TRBJ2-7 | few | TRBD2 | TRBV11-2 | TGTGCCAGCGGGGGAGGGGTGGGCCGGAGGCTCGGGTACGAGCAGTACTTC | CASGGGVGRRLGYEQYF
TRBJ2-1 | medium-sized | TRBD2 | TRBV10-1 | TGCGCCAGCAGCAACCTAGGGACTAGCGGGAGGAATGAGCAGTTCTTC | CASSNLGTSGRNEQFF
TRBJ2-7 | many | TRBD1 | TRBV2 | TGTGCCAGCAGGGGACAGGGTAACGAGCAGTACTTC | CASRGQGNEQYF
TRBJ2-3 | medium-sized | TRBD1 | TRBV20-1 | TGCAGTGCTCCCAAGGACAGGGTCACAGATACGCAGTATTTT | CSAPKDRVTDTQYF
TRBJ2-3 | medium-sized | NA | TRBV6-6 | TGTGCCAGCAGTTACGGTCCAGATACGCAGTATTTT | CASSYGPDTQYF
TRBJ2-7 | NA | NA | TRBV6-2/TRBV6-3 | TGTGCCAGCAAAGTGGGAGGCGAGCAGTACTTC | CASKVGGEQYF
TRBJ2-1 | many | TRBD2 | TRBV5-1 | TGCGCCAGCAGCTTGGTCCTAGCGGGAGTTAATGAGCAGTTCTTC | CASSLVLAGVNEQFF
TRBJ2-7 | medium-sized | TRBD2 | TRBV12-3/TRBV12-4 | TGTGCCAGCAGTTTAGGGACTAGTGGTGACGAGCAGTACTTC | CASSLGTSGDEQYF
TRBJ2-3 | NA | NA | TRBV10-2 | TGCGCCGGCAGATACGCAACAGACACAGATACGCAGTATTTT | CAGRYATDTDTQYF
TRBJ1-6 | NA | NA | TRBV7-9 | TGTGCCAGCAGCTTGGGGCAGTGTTGGTCACCCCTCCACTTT | CASSLGQCWSPLHF
TRBJ2-5 | many | NA | TRBV20-1 | TGCAGTGCCGGTCAGGTCGGGGGTGCCGAGTACTTC | CSAGQVGGAEYF
TRBJ2-7 | few | NA | TRBV6-5 | TGTGCCAGCAGTTACTCGCTAACAGCGCCCTACGAGCAGTACTTC | CASSYSLTAPYEQYF
TRBJ2-2 | NA | TRBD1 | TRBV20-1 | TGCAGTGCTAGAGATAGGGACAGGGGGGACACCGGGGAGCTGTTTTTT | CSARDRDRGDTGELFF
TRBJ2-7 | many | TRBD2 | TRBV20-1 | TGCAGTGCTAGAGGAGGCAGCGGGAGTCCCTACGAGCAGTACTTC | CSARGGSGSPYEQYF
TRBJ2-1 | medium-sized | NA | TRBV6-4 | TGTGCCAGCAGTGTTTCACCCGAAGGGTACAATGAGCAGTTCTTC | CASSVSPEGYNEQFF
TRBJ2-7 | medium-sized | NA | TRBV28 | TGTGCCAGCAGTCCACAGGGTACCCACGAGCAGTACTTC | CASSPQGTHEQYF
TRBJ2-1 | medium-sized | TRBD2 | TRBV10-3 | TGTGCCATCAACGGTGGGGAGGGAGTCGGCTACAATGAGCAGTTCTTC | CAINGGEGVGYNEQFF
TRBJ2-1 | few | TRBD2 | TRBV6-1 | TGTGCCAGCAGCCCATGGACTAGCGGGGGGGATGAGCAGTTCTTC | CASSPWTSGGDEQFF
TRBJ2-7 | medium-sized | TRBD1 | TRBV11-2 | TGTGCCAGCAGACGCACAGGGGACTACGAGCAGTACTTC | CASRRTGDYEQYF
TRBJ1-1 | medium-sized | NA | TRBV6-1 | TGTGCCAGCAGTGAATCAGGGCGGGCTTTCTTT | CASSESGRAFF
TRBJ2-7 | medium-sized | NA | TRBV12-5 | TGTGCTAGTGGGACAGACCTAGGTGAGCAGTACTTC | CASGTDLGEQYF
TRBJ2-2 | NA | NA | TRBV4-2 | TGTGCCAGCACCAAGGACATGGGGCCTTTAGTTGCCGGGGAGCTGTTTTTT | CASTKDMGPLVAGELFF
TRBJ1-2 | many | NA | TRBV11-2 | TGTGCCAGCAGCTTATTGCACTATGGCTACACCTTC | CASSLLHYGYTF
TRBJ1-6 | few | NA | TRBV6-1 | TGTGCCAGCAGTGAAATAATTAGGTTGGACTCACCCCTCCACTTT | CASSEIIRLDSPLHF
TRBJ2-1 | many | NA | TRBV10-3 | TGTGCCAGCCAGGAGTTCTCCTACAATGAGCAGTTCTTC | CASQEFSYNEQFF
TRBJ2-7 | NA | TRBD1 | TRBV6-8 | TGTGCCAGCAGCCGCCCCGGACAGGGCTACGAGCAGTACTTC | CASSRPGQGYEQYF